A single T cell receptor beta chain is shown here with its context. The antigen is unknown. Germline V lookup: CDR1 SNHLY, CDR2 FYNNEI. The junction had 4 bases not matched to a gene; V was cut back by 6 bases and J by 3 bases. The CDR3 contains 14 residues. These data originate in a study of cytomegalovirus exposure and HLA in healthy donors. PCR employed 60 Vbeta and 13 Jbeta primers. Clones were read by immunoSEQ multiplex PCR, and TCRdb kept only the in-frame ones, dropping some. The sample consists of over 150,000 clones, 75% to 90% of them appearing once. Study conclusions and caveats: There were some public TCRs occurring in many donors, but most TCR sequences were rare. TCR beta chains associated with HLA were, in a later analysis, more clonally expanded than equally common others. Certain indistinguishable V segments, among them TRBV6-2 and TRBV6-3, were excluded.

Sequencing used PBMCs. The chain couples TRBV2 to TRBJ2-3, with 9 bases that match TRBD2. The TCR originated in a human donor in good health. The CDR3 spells CASRDLAGTDTQYF. The CDR3 nucleotides read TGTGCCAGCAGGGATCTAGCGGGGACAGATACGCAGTATTTT.